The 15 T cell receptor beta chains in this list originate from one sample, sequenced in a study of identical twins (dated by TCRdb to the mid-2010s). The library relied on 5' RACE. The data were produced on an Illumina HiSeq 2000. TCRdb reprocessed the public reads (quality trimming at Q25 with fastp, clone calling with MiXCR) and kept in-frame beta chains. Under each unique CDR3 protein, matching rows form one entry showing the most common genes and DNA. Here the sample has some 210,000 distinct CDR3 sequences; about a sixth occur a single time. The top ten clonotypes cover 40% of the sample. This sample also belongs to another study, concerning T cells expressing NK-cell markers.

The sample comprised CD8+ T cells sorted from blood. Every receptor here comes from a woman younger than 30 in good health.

DNA for the CDR3: TGTGCCAGCAGCTTACTTCTGGACAGGGGACCCTCTGGGGCCAACGTCCTGACTTTC. The encoded protein is CASSLLLDRGPSGANVLTF. This chain uses TRBV7-6 with TRBJ2-6; 9 bases agree with TRBD1. Germline lookup yields CDR1 SGHVS and CDR2 FNYEAQ. V gave up 2 bases and J gave up 0 bases; unmatched junction bases: 8. This CDR3 has 19 amino acids.

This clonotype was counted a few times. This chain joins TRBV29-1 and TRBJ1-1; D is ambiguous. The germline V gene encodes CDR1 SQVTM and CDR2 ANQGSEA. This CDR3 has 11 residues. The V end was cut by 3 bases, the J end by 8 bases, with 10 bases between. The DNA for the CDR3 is TGCAGCGTTGAGGAGGTCCTCGAAGCTTTCTTT. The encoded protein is CSVEEVLEAFF.

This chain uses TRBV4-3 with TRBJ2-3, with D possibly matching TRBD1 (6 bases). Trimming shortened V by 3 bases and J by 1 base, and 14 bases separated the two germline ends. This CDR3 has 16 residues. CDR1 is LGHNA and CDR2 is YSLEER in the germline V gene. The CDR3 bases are TGCGCCAGCAGCCAGGCAGGGGCTTGGGGCACAGATACGCAGTATTTT. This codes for CASSQAGAWGTDTQYF.

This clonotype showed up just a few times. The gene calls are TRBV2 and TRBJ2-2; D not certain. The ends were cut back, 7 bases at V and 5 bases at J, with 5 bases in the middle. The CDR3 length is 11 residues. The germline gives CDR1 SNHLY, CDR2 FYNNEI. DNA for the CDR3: TGTGCCAGCAAAAGGACCGGGGAGCTGTTTTTT. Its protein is CASKRTGELFF. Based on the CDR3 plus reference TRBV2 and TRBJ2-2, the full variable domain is EPEVTQTPSHQVTQMGQEVILRCVPISNHLYFYWYRQILGQKVEFLVSFYNNEISEKSEIFDDQFSVERPDGSNFTLKIRSTKLEDSAMYFCASKRTGELFFGEGSRLTVL.

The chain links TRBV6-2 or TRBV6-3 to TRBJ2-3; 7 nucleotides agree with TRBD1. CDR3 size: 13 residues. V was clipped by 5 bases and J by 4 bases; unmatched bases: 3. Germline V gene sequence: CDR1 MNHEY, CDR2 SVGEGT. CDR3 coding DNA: TGTGCCAGCAGTATGACAGGGCCAGATACGCAGTATTTT. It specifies CASSMTGPDTQYF.

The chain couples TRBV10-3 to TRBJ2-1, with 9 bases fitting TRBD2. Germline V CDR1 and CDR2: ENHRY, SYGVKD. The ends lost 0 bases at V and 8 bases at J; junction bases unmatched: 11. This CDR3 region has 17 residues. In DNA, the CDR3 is TGTGCCATCAGTGAGTCGCCTGTGGCGGGAGGGCTAGATGAGCAGTTCTTC. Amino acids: CAISESPVAGGLDEQFF.

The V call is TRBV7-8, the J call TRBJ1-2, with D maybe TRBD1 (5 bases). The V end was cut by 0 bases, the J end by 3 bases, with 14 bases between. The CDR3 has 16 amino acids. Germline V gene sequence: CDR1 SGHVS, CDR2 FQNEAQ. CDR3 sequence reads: CASSLADAGWYYGYTF. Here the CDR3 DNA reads TGTGCCAGCAGCTTAGCTGACGCAGGGTGGTACTATGGCTACACCTTC.

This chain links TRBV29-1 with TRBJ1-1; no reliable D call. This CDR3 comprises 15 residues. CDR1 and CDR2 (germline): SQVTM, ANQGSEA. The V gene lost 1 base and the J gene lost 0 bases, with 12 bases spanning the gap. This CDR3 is CSVEVWSGMNTEAFF. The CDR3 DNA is TGCAGCGTTGAAGTTTGGTCGGGGATGAACACTGAAGCTTTCTTT.

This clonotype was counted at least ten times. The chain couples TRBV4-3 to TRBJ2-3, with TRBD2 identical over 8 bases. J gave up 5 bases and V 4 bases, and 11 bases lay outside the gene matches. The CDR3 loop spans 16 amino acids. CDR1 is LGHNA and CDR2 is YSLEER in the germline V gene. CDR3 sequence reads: CASSPHGGRRIDTQYF. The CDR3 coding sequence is TGCGCCAGCAGCCCCCACGGCGGGAGGAGGATAGATACGCAGTATTTT.

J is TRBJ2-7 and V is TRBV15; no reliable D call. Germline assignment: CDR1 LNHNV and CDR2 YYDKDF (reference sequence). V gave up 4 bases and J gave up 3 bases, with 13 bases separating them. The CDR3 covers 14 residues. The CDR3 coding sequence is TGTGCCACCAGCAAATCTAGACAAGACTACGAGCAGTACTTC. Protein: CATSKSRQDYEQYF. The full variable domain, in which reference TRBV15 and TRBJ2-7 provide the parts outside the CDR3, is DAMVIQNPRYQVTQFGKPVTLSCSQTLNHNVMYWYQQKSSQAPKLLFHYYDKDFNNEADTPDNFQSRRPNTSFCFLDIRSPGLGDTAMYLCATSKSRQDYEQYFGPGTRLTVT.

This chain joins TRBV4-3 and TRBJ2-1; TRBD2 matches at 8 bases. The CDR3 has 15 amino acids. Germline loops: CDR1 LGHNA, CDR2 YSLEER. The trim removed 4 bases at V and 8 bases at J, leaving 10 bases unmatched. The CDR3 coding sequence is TGCGCCAGCAGCCCATATAGCGGGAATTTATATGAGCAGTTCTTC. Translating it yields CASSPYSGNLYEQFF.

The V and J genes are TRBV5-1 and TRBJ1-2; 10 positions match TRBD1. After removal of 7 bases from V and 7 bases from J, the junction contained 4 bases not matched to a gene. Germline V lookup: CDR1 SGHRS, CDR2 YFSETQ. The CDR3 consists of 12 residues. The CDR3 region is CASSTGGFGYTF. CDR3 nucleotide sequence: TGCGCCAGCTCGACAGGGGGCTTTGGCTACACCTTC.

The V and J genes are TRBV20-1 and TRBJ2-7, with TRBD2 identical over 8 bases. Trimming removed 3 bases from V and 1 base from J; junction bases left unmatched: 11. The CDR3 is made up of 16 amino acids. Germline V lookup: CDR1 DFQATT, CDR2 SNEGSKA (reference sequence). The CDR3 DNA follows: TGCAGTGCTAGTTTCTCATATACGGGGGGGTCCTACGAGCAGTACTTC. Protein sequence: CSASFSYTGGSYEQYF.

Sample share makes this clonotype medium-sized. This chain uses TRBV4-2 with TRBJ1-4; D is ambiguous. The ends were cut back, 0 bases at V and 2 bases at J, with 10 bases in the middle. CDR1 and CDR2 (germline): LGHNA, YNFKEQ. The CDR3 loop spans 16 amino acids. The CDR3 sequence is CASSQDGFFTNEKLFF. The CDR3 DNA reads TGTGCCAGCAGCCAAGATGGGTTCTTTACTAATGAAAAACTGTTTTTT.

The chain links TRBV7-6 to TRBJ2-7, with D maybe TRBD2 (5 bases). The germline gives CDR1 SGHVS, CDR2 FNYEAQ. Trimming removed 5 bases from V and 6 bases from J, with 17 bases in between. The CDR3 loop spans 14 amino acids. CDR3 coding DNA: TGTGCCAGCAGCCCTGGCGCGTTCCGGGGCGAGCAGTACTTC. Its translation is CASSPGAFRGEQYF.